A single sample gave rise to the 8 T cell receptor beta chains below, sequenced in a study of OX40 agonist ivuxolimab in advanced cancers. The protocol was immunoSEQ multiplex PCR, while the TCRdb copy is restricted to in-frame clones and leaves out a portion. The top ten hold under 15% of the sample, which has tens of thousands of clones, around 80% seen once. The specimen was CD4+ or CD8+ T cells sorted from blood, collected in a trial of the OX40 agonist ivuxolimab. These TCRs come from an adult with an advanced solid tumor such as melanoma, head and neck, liver or kidney cancer.

This chain joins TRBV19 and TRBJ2-1; 7 bases are shared with TRBD2. From germline, CDR1 is LNHDA and CDR2 SQIVND (reference sequence). The CDR3 loop spans 13 amino acids. Trimming at V came to 5 bases and at J to 4 bases, leaving 2 bases not matched to a gene. The CDR3 region has the DNA TGTGCCAGTAGTGCCGGGGGGTACAATGAGCAGTTCTTC. Translating it yields CASSAGGYNEQFF.

As regards this clone: Germline and junction disagree at one end, which may indicate a read error. The chain has TRBV28 and TRBJ2-1; 8 nucleotides match TRBD1. Looked up from germline, CDR1 is MDHEN and CDR2 is SYDVKM. This CDR3 has 10 residues. CDR3 nucleotides: TGTGCCAGCAGTTGGGACAGGCTGGTCTTC. It encodes CASSWDRLVF.

This rearrangement joins TRBV18 to TRBJ2-3; D is perhaps TRBD2 (7 bases). With 1 base removed from V and 0 bases from J, the gap between germline ends came to 14 bases. The CDR3 extends over 17 amino acids. Germline CDR1 KGHSH, CDR2 LQKENI. The CDR3 loop is CASSPREGGNSTDTQYF. DNA of the CDR3: TGTGCCAGCTCACCACGTGAGGGGGGGAATAGCACAGATACGCAGTATTTT.

The V gene is TRBV28, the J gene TRBJ2-7; TRBD1 matches at 9 bases. V was pared by 3 bases and J by 7 bases, with 4 bases of the junction left unmatched. Germline V gives CDR1 MDHEN, CDR2 SYDVKM. The CDR3 is 13 residues long. CDR3 amino acids: CASSLGQGGEQYF. The DNA for the CDR3 is TGTGCCAGCAGTTTGGGACAGGGAGGAGAGCAGTACTTC.

The rearrangement uses TRBV29-1 and TRBJ1-1; 7 bases agree with TRBD1. Germline CDR1 is SQVTM and CDR2 is ANQGSEA. J lost 7 bases, V lost 0 bases, and 8 bases had no gene match. This CDR3 has 14 amino acids. The CDR3 region has the DNA TGCAGCGTTGAAGATCCAGACAGGGCCTTTGAAGCTTTCTTT. It specifies CSVEDPDRAFEAFF.

CDR3 sequence reads: CASSIGLSNTGELFF. CDR3 nucleotides: TGTGCCAGCAGCATAGGGCTTTCGAACACCGGGGAGCTGTTTTTT. J is TRBJ2-2 and V is TRBV11-2; unclear D gene. Trimming pared 5 bases from V and 0 bases from J, leaving 10 bases between. The length of the CDR3 is 15 residues. Germline V gene lookup returns CDR1 SGHAT and CDR2 FQNNGV.

The genes are TRBV5-1 and TRBJ2-5; 8 nucleotides line up with TRBD1. CDR1 is SGHRS and CDR2 is YFSETQ in the germline V gene. V lost 4 bases and J lost 5; bases outside the gene matches: 10. The CDR3 spans 15 residues. The CDR3 spells CASSPVATGEETQYF. DNA of the CDR3: TGCGCCAGCAGCCCCGTCGCGACAGGGGAGGAGACCCAGTACTTC.

The CDR3 protein is CASSTNPGLTSSMSSQPQHF. The CDR3, as DNA: TGTGCCAGCAGCACTAACCCAGGGTTGACTTCTTCCATGTCAAGTCAGCCCCAGCATTTT. The chain links TRBV21-1 to TRBJ1-5; no DNA check was done on the table's D call, TRBD1. TRBV21-1 represents a pseudogene. The CDR3 is 20 amino acids.